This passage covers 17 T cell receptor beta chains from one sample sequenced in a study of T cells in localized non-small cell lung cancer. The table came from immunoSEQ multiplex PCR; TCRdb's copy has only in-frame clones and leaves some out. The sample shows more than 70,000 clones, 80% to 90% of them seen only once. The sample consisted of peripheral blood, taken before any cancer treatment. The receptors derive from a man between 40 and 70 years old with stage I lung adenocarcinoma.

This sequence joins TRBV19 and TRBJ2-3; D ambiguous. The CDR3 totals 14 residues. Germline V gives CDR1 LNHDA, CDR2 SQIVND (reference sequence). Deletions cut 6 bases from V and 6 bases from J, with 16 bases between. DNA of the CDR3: TGTGCCAGTAGGGGCAGAGGTTTCGTGGATACGCAGTATTTT. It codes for CASRGRGFVDTQYF. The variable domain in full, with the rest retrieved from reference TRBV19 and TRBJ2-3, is DGGITQSPKYLFRKEGQNVTLSCEQNLNHDAMYWYRQDPGQGLRLIYYSQIVNDFQKGDIAEGYSVSREKKESFPLTVTSAQKNPTAFYLCASRGRGFVDTQYFGPGTRLTVL.

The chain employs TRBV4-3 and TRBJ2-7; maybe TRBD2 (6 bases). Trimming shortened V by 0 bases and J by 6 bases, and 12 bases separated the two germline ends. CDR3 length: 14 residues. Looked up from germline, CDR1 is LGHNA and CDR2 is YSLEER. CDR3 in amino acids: CASSQDIGGSEQYF. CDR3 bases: TGCGCCAGCAGCCAAGATATCGGGGGAAGCGAGCAGTACTTC.

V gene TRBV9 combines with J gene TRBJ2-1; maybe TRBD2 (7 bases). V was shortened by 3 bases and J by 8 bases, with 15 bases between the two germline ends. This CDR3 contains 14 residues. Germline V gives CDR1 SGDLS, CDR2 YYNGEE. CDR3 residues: CASSGGGPGDEQFF. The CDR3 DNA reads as TGTGCCAGCAGCGGCGGGGGCCCAGGCGATGAGCAGTTCTTC.

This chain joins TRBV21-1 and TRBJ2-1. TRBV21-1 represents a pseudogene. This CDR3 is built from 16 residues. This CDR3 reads CASINKLAGSIYEQFF. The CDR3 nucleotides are TGTGCCAGCATCAACAAACTGGCAGGGAGTATCTATGAGCAGTTCTTC.

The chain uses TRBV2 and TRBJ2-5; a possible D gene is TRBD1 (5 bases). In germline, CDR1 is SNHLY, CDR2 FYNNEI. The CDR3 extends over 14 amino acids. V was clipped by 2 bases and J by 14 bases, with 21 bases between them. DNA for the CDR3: TGTGCCAGCAGTGAAATAAGGCAGGGCTTTGGTTTATACTTC. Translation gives CASSEIRQGFGLYF.

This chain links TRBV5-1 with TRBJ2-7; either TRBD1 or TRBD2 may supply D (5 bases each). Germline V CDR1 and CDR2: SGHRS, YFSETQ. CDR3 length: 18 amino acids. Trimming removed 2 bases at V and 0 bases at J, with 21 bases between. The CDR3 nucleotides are TGCGCCAGCAGCTTAACTACCGTACTAGAGCAGGGCTCCTACGAGCAGTACTTC. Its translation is CASSLTTVLEQGSYEQYF.

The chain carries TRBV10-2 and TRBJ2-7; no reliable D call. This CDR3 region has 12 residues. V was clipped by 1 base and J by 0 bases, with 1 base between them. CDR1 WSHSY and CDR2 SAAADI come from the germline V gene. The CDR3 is CASSEYSYEQYF. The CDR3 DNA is TGCGCCAGCAGTGAGTACTCCTACGAGCAGTACTTC.

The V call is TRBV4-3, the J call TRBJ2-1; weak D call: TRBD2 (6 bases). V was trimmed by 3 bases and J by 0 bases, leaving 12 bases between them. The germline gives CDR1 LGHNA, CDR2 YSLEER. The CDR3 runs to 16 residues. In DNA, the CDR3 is TGCGCCAGCAGCCAGGAGGGCAGACCCTCCTACAATGAGCAGTTCTTC. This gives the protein CASSQEGRPSYNEQFF.

The CDR3 DNA follows: TGTGCCAGCAGTGGGGGGAGCAATCAGCCCCAGCATTTT. This encodes CASSGGSNQPQHF. The chain links TRBV27 to TRBJ1-5, with D perhaps TRBD1 (5 bases). The CDR3 covers 13 residues. Germline CDR1 is MNHEY and CDR2 is SMNVEV (reference sequence). V was trimmed by 5 bases and J by 1 base, leaving 6 bases between them.

The CDR3 protein is CASSVTLDFQETQYF. The DNA of the CDR3 is TGTGCCAGCAGCGTTACTCTAGATTTCCAAGAGACCCAGTACTTC. This chain connects TRBV9 to TRBJ2-5; D gene unclear. Trimming pared 2 bases from V and 1 base from J, leaving 12 bases between. The CDR3 sequence is 15 residues long. CDR1 is SGDLS, CDR2 YYNGEE, per germline. Filled out from reference TRBV9 and TRBJ2-5, the complete variable domain reads DSGVTQTPKHLITATGQRVTLRCSPRSGDLSVYWYQQSLDQGLQFLIQYYNGEERAKGNILERFSAQQFPDLHSELNLSSLELGDSALYFCASSVTLDFQETQYFGPGTRLLVL.

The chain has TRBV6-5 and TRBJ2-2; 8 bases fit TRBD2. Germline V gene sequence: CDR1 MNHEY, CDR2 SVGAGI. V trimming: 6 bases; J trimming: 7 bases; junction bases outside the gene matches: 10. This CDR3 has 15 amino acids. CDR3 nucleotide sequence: TGTGCCAGCAGACCCATATCGGGGGGGAACGGGGAGCTGTTTTTT. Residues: CASRPISGGNGELFF.

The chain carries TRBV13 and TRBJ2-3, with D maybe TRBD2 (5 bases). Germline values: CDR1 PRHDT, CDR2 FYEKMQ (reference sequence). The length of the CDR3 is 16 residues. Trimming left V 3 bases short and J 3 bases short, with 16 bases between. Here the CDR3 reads CASSLGVDSRTDTQYF. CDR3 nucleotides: TGTGCCAGCAGCTTGGGCGTGGACTCAAGAACAGATACGCAGTATTTT.

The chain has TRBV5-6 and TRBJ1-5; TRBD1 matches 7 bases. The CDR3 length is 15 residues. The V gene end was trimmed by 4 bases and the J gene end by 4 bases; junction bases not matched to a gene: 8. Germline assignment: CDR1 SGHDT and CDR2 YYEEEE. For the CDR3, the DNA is TGTGCCAGCAGCAGACTGGACAGGTTAAATCAGCCCCAGCATTTT. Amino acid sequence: CASSRLDRLNQPQHF.

CDR3 sequence reads: CASSGSGGNTEAFF. CDR3 bases: TGCGCCAGCAGTGGATCCGGGGGGAACACTGAAGCTTTCTTT. V is TRBV10-1 and J is TRBJ1-1, with a tentative D call TRBD1 (5 bases). The length of the CDR3 is 14 residues. Trimming pared 4 bases from V and 1 base from J, leaving 10 bases between. Per the germline V gene, CDR1 is WNHNN and CDR2 is SYGVQD (reference sequence).

In DNA form, the CDR3 reads TGTGCCAGCAGTCCAGGTGTCTTCCAAGAGACCCAGTACTTC. Its translation: CASSPGVFQETQYF. The chain links TRBV27 to TRBJ2-5; D is undetermined. Germline V lookup: CDR1 MNHEY, CDR2 SMNVEV (reference sequence). There are 14 residues in the CDR3. Trimming removed 5 bases at V and 1 base at J, with 11 bases between.

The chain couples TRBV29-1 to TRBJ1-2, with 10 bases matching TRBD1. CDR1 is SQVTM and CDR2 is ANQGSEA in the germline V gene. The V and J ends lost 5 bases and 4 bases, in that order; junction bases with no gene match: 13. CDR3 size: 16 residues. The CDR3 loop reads CSVSHGTGVTAYGYTF. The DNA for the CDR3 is TGCAGCGTTTCCCACGGGACAGGGGTCACAGCCTATGGCTACACCTTC. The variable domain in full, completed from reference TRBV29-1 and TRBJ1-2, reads SAVISQKPSRDICQRGTSLTIQCQVDSQVTMMFWYRQQPGQSLTLIATANQGSEATYESGFVIDKFPISRPNLTFSTLTVSNMSPEDSSIYLCSVSHGTGVTAYGYTFGSGTRLTVV.

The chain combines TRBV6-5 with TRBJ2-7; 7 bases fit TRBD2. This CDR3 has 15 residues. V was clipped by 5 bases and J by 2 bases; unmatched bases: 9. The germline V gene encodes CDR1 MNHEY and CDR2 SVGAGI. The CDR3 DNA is TGTGCCAGCAGTCGCCAGGCTAGCGGTCCCTACGAGCAGTACTTC. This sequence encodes CASSRQASGPYEQYF.